This T cell receptor beta chain was recorded in a study of blood T cells in healthy people across ages. Isolation of PBMCs gave at least 7 million cells per sample. The study, taken as a whole, reports: A strong correlation was seen between TCR beta diversity and naive T cell percentage. Both naive CD4+ cell counts and diversity were greater in long-lived donors than in aged donors.

Details on this clonotype: What it binds is unknown.

The second PCR ran roughly 6 to 11 cycles with a sample-barcoded 5' primer and J-beta primers. Each CDR3 protein gets one entry after TCRdb re-called the 5' RACE reads with MiXCR. The sample lists roughly 1.9 million distinct CDR3 sequences, 39% occurring once. The germline V gene has CDR1 SGDLS and CDR2 YYNGEE. The V gene lost 2 bases and the J gene lost 7 bases, with 21 bases spanning the gap. This CDR3 contains 17 residues. This chain joins TRBV9 and TRBJ2-2, with a weak D call TRBD1 (5 bases). Input material: blood. The TCR was taken from a human donor in good health. Written as DNA, the CDR3 is TGTGCCAGCAGCGTCTTTACCGCCTTAGGGGTCGGCGGGGAGCTGTTTTTT. Protein: CASSVFTALGVGGELFF.